This TCR beta chain was captured in a study of T-cell reconstitution after alpha-beta-depleted transplantation in children. Study results and limitations: Once a year had passed after transplant, T-cell counts and diversity came mostly from newly produced T cells. Several patients had high TCRbeta diversity at day 60; it came from surviving recipient T cells and thymic progenitors. Approximately two months post-transplant, alpha-beta T cells reportedly originated from several hundred expanded graft clones.

This clonotype was counted many times. Antigen specificity is unknown. Preparation of the TCRbeta library used unique molecular identifiers. TCRdb used MiXCR to reprocess the PCR reads, holding one entry per CDR3 protein. This table holds 95,000 to 150,000 distinct CDR3 sequences, more than 20% found once. This CDR3 is built from 15 residues. The germline CDR1 and CDR2 sequences are LGHDT and YNNKEL (reference sequence). V lost 6 bases, J lost 4 bases, and 7 bases stayed unmatched. The TCR originated in a male patient aged 2 to 9 who had a stem cell transplant for chronic granulomatous disease, so the T cells may come from the graft donor. The chain uses TRBV3-1 and TRBJ2-1; 9 nucleotides align to TRBD1. The sample in question was PBMCs, mostly from graft donor cells, obtained 180 days after TCRalphabeta/CD19-depleted stem cell transplant. CDR3 DNA: TGTGCCAGCAGGGTGACAGGGGGTTCATACAATGAGCAGTTCTTC. This sequence encodes CASRVTGGSYNEQFF.